The sequence of this TCR beta chain was determined in a study of resident and recirculating memory T cells in vitiligo. Patients had to be free of confetti depigmentation, indicating active vitiligo. This CDR3 has 11 amino acids. CDR1 is MNHEY, CDR2 SMNVEV, per germline (reference sequence). Trimming stripped 4 bases from V and 6 bases from J, with 6 bases between. The table came from immunoSEQ multiplex PCR; TCRdb's copy has only in-frame clones and leaves some out. Counted here are about 76,000 clones, about 91% occurring once; the ten biggest clones make up around 5.1%. This chain uses TRBV27 with TRBJ1-2; D is undetermined. The sequenced sample consisted of blood. This sequence originates from a male donor with vitiligo. CDR3 nucleotide sequence: TGTGCCAGCAGTTCCGGGAATGGCTACACCTTC. This encodes CASSSGNGYTF.